These 12 T cell receptor beta chains came from one sample sequenced in a study of shared clonotypes between healthy human individuals. Generated by immunoSEQ multiplex PCR, the TCRdb table keeps only in-frame clones and is missing some. The repertoire holds millions of clones, with 90% to 95% as singletons. What was sequenced was naive CD4+ T cells sorted from blood. The sample's subset: CD45RA+ positively selected. The receptor source for this set is a man in his late teens or twenties in good health.

The chain uses TRBV2 and TRBJ2-1; no clear D gene. Trimming removed 4 bases at V and 8 bases at J, with 6 bases between. Germline-derived CDR1 and CDR2 are SNHLY and FYNNEI. The CDR3 loop spans 11 amino acids. CDR3 nucleotide sequence: TGTGCCAGCAGTGTTCAGGATGAGCAGTTCTTC. The encoded protein is CASSVQDEQFF.

The V and J genes are TRBV7-2 and TRBJ2-6; 14 nucleotides agree with TRBD2. The CDR3 loop spans 18 amino acids. V trimming: 10 bases; J trimming: 0 bases; junction bases outside the gene matches: 8. Looked up from germline, CDR1 is SGHTA and CDR2 is FQGNSA. In DNA, the CDR3 is TGTGCCACCGGACTAGCGGGAGGTACGGGCTCTGGGGCCAACGTCCTGACTTTC. Its protein is CATGLAGGTGSGANVLTF.

V and J are TRBV4-3 and TRBJ1-2, with TRBD1 identical over 10 bases. This CDR3 has 15 residues. V shed 4 bases and J 4 bases; nucleotides not matched to a gene: 6. Germline CDR1 LGHNA, CDR2 YSLEER. CDR3 sequence reads: CASSPGQGGSYGYTF. CDR3 bases: TGCGCCAGCAGCCCTGGACAGGGGGGAAGCTATGGCTACACCTTC.

The J gene is TRBJ1-4, the V gene TRBV28, with TRBD1 identical over 7 bases. The length of the CDR3 is 14 residues. V was pared by 5 bases and J by 4 bases, with 4 bases of the junction left unmatched. Germline-derived CDR1 and CDR2 are MDHEN and SYDVKM. Written as DNA, the CDR3 is TGTGCCAGCAGTACCCAGGGGGTTAATGAAAAACTGTTTTTT. It specifies CASSTQGVNEKLFF.

V usage is TRBV30 and J usage is TRBJ2-7, with TRBD1 matching over 9 bases. V lost 1 base to trimming and J lost 10 bases; unmatched junction nucleotides: 8. Germline V gives CDR1 GTSNPN, CDR2 SVGIG (reference sequence). There are 13 residues in the CDR3. The CDR3 nucleotides are TGTGCCTGGAGTGCCCGGACAGGGGCCGAACAGTACTTC. It specifies CAWSARTGAEQYF.

This clone came up a few times. The chain uses TRBV25-1 and TRBJ1-4; D not certain. The V and J ends lost 0 bases and 8 bases respectively, with 7 bases between them. Germline values: CDR1 MGHDK, CDR2 SYGVNS. The CDR3 extends over 13 amino acids. CDR3 coding DNA: TGTGCCAGCAGTGAATATGGAAACGAAAAACTGTTTTTT. As protein: CASSEYGNEKLFF.

CDR3 in amino acids: CASSALGTFSYEQYF. The DNA of the CDR3 is TGTGCCAGCAGTGCCCTCGGGACATTCTCCTACGAGCAGTACTTC. The chain carries TRBV6-1 and TRBJ2-7, with D perhaps matching TRBD1 (6 bases). The CDR3 has 15 residues. Germline values: CDR1 MNHNS, CDR2 SASEGT. V gave up 4 bases and J gave up 0 bases, with 13 bases separating them.

This chain connects TRBV11-1 to TRBJ2-3; D is perhaps TRBD1 (8 bases). CDR1 is SGHAT, CDR2 FQDESV, per germline (reference sequence). CDR3 size: 15 residues. Deletions cut 5 bases from V and 4 bases from J, with 16 bases between. Here the CDR3 reads CASSLDRGGADTQYF. The CDR3 DNA is TGTGCCAGCAGCCTTGACAGGGGAGGGGCAGATACGCAGTATTTT.

The CDR3: CAWSFEDTQYF. CDR3 nucleotide sequence: TGTGCCTGGAGCTTCGAAGATACGCAGTATTTT. V and J are TRBV30 and TRBJ2-3; D not resolved. This CDR3 spans 11 amino acids. Trimming cost V 3 bases and J 5 bases, with 6 bases left between them. In germline, CDR1 is GTSNPN, CDR2 SVGIG (reference sequence).

This clone has just one count. This chain joins TRBV6-4 and TRBJ2-1; TRBD2 matches 15 bases. J was trimmed by 6 bases and V by 6 bases; bases with no gene match: 6. The CDR3 covers 16 residues. CDR1 is MRHNA and CDR2 is SNTAGT in the germline V gene. The CDR3 protein is CASSPRTSGGANEQFF. CDR3 DNA: TGTGCCAGCAGCCCCAGGACTAGCGGGGGGGCCAATGAGCAGTTCTTC.

This chain connects TRBV6-5 to TRBJ1-3; D unresolved. V lost 7 bases, J lost 2 bases, and 12 bases lay in between. The CDR3 extends over 14 amino acids. Germline CDR1 and CDR2: MNHEY and SVGAGI. The CDR3 sequence is CASTNPGTGNTIYF. The DNA for the CDR3 is TGTGCCAGCACGAATCCGGGAACTGGAAACACCATATATTTT.

The chain links TRBV28 to TRBJ1-1; D remains ambiguous. CDR3 length: 12 residues. V was trimmed by 4 bases and J by 8 bases, leaving 11 bases between them. Germline V CDR1 and CDR2: MDHEN, SYDVKM. CDR3 sequence reads: CASSSVPSEAFF. The DNA for the CDR3 is TGTGCCAGCAGTTCCGTACCATCCGAAGCTTTCTTT.